Shown below are 12 T cell receptor beta chains from a single sample sequenced in a study of cytotoxic CD8 clonotypes in ibrutinib-treated CLL. Sequencing used immunoSEQ multiplex PCR; TCRdb keeps in-frame clones, though not all of them. The sample contains 160,000 or so clones, roughly 80% of which appear only once. The sequencing here drew on PBMCs, taken after 24 months of ibrutinib treatment. Receptors originate from a human donor with chronic lymphocytic leukemia.

J is TRBJ2-5 and V is TRBV18; 11 bases match TRBD2. The CDR3 sequence is 15 residues long. Looked up from germline, CDR1 is KGHSH and CDR2 is LQKENI. After removal of 3 bases from V and 3 bases from J, the junction contained 3 bases not matched to a gene. The CDR3 protein is CASSPIAGGEETQYF. For the CDR3, the DNA is TGTGCCAGCTCACCCATAGCGGGAGGGGAAGAGACCCAGTACTTC. The whole variable domain, filled in from reference TRBV18 and TRBJ2-5, reads NAGVMQNPRHLVRRRGQEARLRCSPMKGHSHVYWYRQLPEEGLKFMVYLQKENIIDESGMPKERFSAEFPKEGPSILRIQQVVRGDSAAYFCASSPIAGGEETQYFGPGTRLLVL.

The chain couples TRBV19 to TRBJ2-3; perhaps TRBD1 as D (5 bases). V was cut by 8 bases and J by 6 bases, with 15 bases left in between. The CDR3 loop spans 13 amino acids. Per the germline V gene, CDR1 is LNHDA and CDR2 is SQIVND (reference sequence). This CDR3 reads CASPFSNRDTQYF. CDR3 sequence (DNA): TGTGCCAGTCCTTTTTCGAACAGGGATACGCAGTATTTT.

In this sample, this clone turned up once. This sequence joins TRBV5-6 and TRBJ1-2; D ambiguous. V shed 4 bases and J shed 7 bases, with 14 bases lying between them. This CDR3 is built from 13 residues. The germline V gene encodes CDR1 SGHDT and CDR2 YYEEEE. CDR3 coding DNA: TGTGCCAGCAGCCCGCCAGAGGTAAGTGGCTACACCTTC. It is translated as CASSPPEVSGYTF.

V is TRBV2 and J is TRBJ2-5; D is perhaps TRBD1 or TRBD2 (5 bases each). Per the germline V gene, CDR1 is SNHLY and CDR2 is FYNNEI. The V end lost 6 bases, the J end lost 2 bases, and 16 bases lay between the germline ends. This CDR3 is built from 15 residues. The chain's CDR3 is CASRSPGPGQETQYF. In DNA form, the CDR3 reads TGTGCCAGCAGGTCACCGGGACCCGGGCAAGAGACCCAGTACTTC.

A note on this clone: The same CDR3 also results from other DNA sequences found in this sample. The chain links TRBV30 to TRBJ1-5; no definite D call. The CDR3 consists of 13 residues. Between the trimmed V and J ends, which lost 0 bases and 4 bases, there was a span of 7 bases. CDR1 and CDR2 from the germline V gene are GTSNPN and SVGIG (reference sequence). CDR3 bases: TGTGCCTGGAGTGTAGGTGGGAATCAGCCCCAGCATTTT. The encoded protein is CAWSVGGNQPQHF.

The chain is built from TRBV11-2 and TRBJ2-1; 10 positions agree with TRBD2. This CDR3 spans 17 amino acids. Germline-derived CDR1 and CDR2 are SGHAT and FQNNGV. Losses at the gene ends were 1 base for V and 2 bases for J; bases not matched to a gene: 5. The CDR3 sequence: CASSLVAGGFTYNEQFF. For the CDR3, the DNA is TGTGCCAGCAGCTTAGTAGCGGGGGGATTTACCTACAATGAGCAGTTCTTC.

The chain carries TRBV27 and TRBJ1-1; no clear D. Per germline, CDR1 MNHEY and CDR2 SMNVEV (reference sequence). The CDR3 loop spans 15 amino acids. The V and J ends lost 5 bases and 0 bases respectively, with 13 bases between them. CDR3 DNA: TGTGCCAGCAGTCGCGCCTTACGGATGAACACTGAAGCTTTCTTT. The encoded protein is CASSRALRMNTEAFF.

V is TRBV5-1 and J is TRBJ2-2; TRBD1 matches at 9 bases. Germline V gives CDR1 SGHRS, CDR2 YFSETQ. The V gene end was trimmed by 0 bases and the J gene end by 6 bases; junction bases not matched to a gene: 6. The CDR3 is 16 residues long. The DNA for the CDR3 is TGCGCCAGCAGCTTGGTCTCCGGGACAGGGTCCGGGGAGCTGTTTTTT. Protein: CASSLVSGTGSGELFF. Together with reference TRBV5-1 and TRBJ2-2, the CDR3 gives the full variable domain: KAGVTQTPRYLIKTRGQQVTLSCSPISGHRSVSWYQQTPGQGLQFLFEYFSETQRNKGNFPGRFSGRQFSNSRSEMNVSTLELGDSALYLCASSLVSGTGSGELFFGEGSRLTVL.

The chain has TRBV18 and TRBJ1-1; no clear D gene. Per the germline V gene, CDR1 is KGHSH and CDR2 is LQKENI. Trimming took off 3 bases at V and 3 bases at J, with 26 bases between the two ends. The CDR3 runs to 19 residues. CDR3 loop: CASSPGLLVSGRKDTEAFF. CDR3 sequence (DNA): TGTGCCAGCTCACCGGGTCTTCTCGTTTCGGGCCGTAAGGACACTGAAGCTTTCTTT.

The V call is TRBV11-2, the J call TRBJ1-6; 7 nucleotides align to TRBD1. Germline-derived CDR1 and CDR2 are SGHAT and FQNNGV. V gave up 1 base and J gave up 9 bases; unmatched junction bases: 9. CDR3 size: 16 residues. In DNA form, the CDR3 reads TGTGCCAGCAGCTTAGTCCAGCCAGGGGGTTTTTCACCCCTCCACTTT. This encodes CASSLVQPGGFSPLHF.

The chain carries TRBV7-9 and TRBJ2-7; 7 nucleotides line up with TRBD2. V was pared by 5 bases and J by 0 bases, with 10 bases of the junction left unmatched. Germline CDR1 reads SEHNR; CDR2 reads FQNEAQ (reference sequence). This CDR3 contains 16 residues. The CDR3 reads CASSLPFGGSSYEQYF. CDR3 DNA sequence: TGTGCCAGCAGCCTGCCCTTTGGCGGGAGCTCCTACGAGCAGTACTTC. The entire variable domain, with the rest obtained from reference TRBV7-9 and TRBJ2-7, is as follows: DTGVSQNPRHKITKRGQNVTFRCDPISEHNRLYWYRQTLGQGPEFLTYFQNEAQLEKSRLLSDRFSAERPKGSFSTLEIQRTEQGDSAMYLCASSLPFGGSSYEQYFGPGTRLTVT.

This sequence joins TRBV18 and TRBJ1-1, with D unclear. The germline CDR1 and CDR2 sequences are KGHSH and LQKENI. V was shortened by 11 bases and J by 0 bases, with 22 bases between the two germline ends. The CDR3 runs to 16 residues. The CDR3 reads CASRRAGAHMNTEAFF. The CDR3 nucleotides are TGTGCCTCCCGTAGGGCCGGCGCGCACATGAACACTGAAGCTTTCTTT.